Listed below are T cell receptor beta chains from one sample, sequenced in a study of blood T cell repertoires in COVID-19. Assay: immunoSEQ multiplex PCR; the TCRdb copy retains only in-frame clones and omits some. The sample has around 200,000 clones; roughly 85% are singletons. The material sequenced was PBMCs or T cells enriched from blood (not recorded which). Receptors originate from a man between 35 and 55 years old who had recovered from COVID-19. The CDR3 runs from the conserved cysteine through the conserved F or W. The D gene is left open where the match is weak. Expanded clones are given a class, and other clones once, few, many or no size at all.

d_call j_call v_call clone_size cdr3_nt cdr3_aa
TRBD2 TRBJ2-4 TRBV2 once TGTGCCAGCAGTGAACGACTAGCGGGAGTAGCCAAAAACATTCAGTACTTC CASSERLAGVAKNIQYF
- TRBJ2-7 TRBV4-1 few TGCGCCAGCAGCCATACCACTGACTACGAGCAGTACTTC CASSHTTDYEQYF
- TRBJ1-1 TRBV10-3 once TGTGCCATCAGTGAGTCCAGGGATAGCGAAGCTTTCTTT CAISESRDSEAFF
TRBD1 TRBJ2-1 TRBV4-1 once TGCGCCAGCAGCCTCCGGGACAGGGATTTCAATGAGCAGTTCTTC CASSLRDRDFNEQFF
TRBD1 TRBJ2-7 TRBV19 - TGTGCCAGTACGCTGACAGGGACAACTGGCGAGCAGTACTTC CASTLTGTTGEQYF
- TRBJ2-5 TRBV5-4 few TGTGCCAGCAGCTTGGGGACAATCCAAGAGACCCAGTACTTC CASSLGTIQETQYF
TRBD2 TRBJ2-1 TRBV5-1 - TGCGCCAGCAGGGGATCTCAGGCGGGAGAAAGGTACAATGAGCAGTTCTTC CASRGSQAGERYNEQFF
TRBD2 TRBJ2-1 TRBV3-1/TRBV3-2 - TGTGCCAGCAGCACTAGCGGGACCTACAATGAGCAGTTCTTC CASSTSGTYNEQFF
TRBD2 TRBJ2-1 TRBV7-2 - TGTGCCAGCAGCTTAAACCAGCGGGATCCCTACAATGAGCAGTTCTTC CASSLNQRDPYNEQFF
- TRBJ1-5 TRBV7-6 - TGTGCCAGCAGCCCGGACACACTTGGCAATCAGCCCCAGCATTTT CASSPDTLGNQPQHF
- TRBJ2-3 TRBV5-1 - TGCGCCAGCAGCTTGACTACGGGAGCAGATACGCAGTATTTT CASSLTTGADTQYF
TRBD1 TRBJ2-7 TRBV27 - TGTGCCAACCGGGACAGGGAGCCTCTAGAGCAGTACTTC CANRDREPLEQYF
TRBD1 TRBJ1-1 TRBV5-1 - TGCGCCAGCAGCTTGGAAGGGGGCCGCACTGAAGCTTTCTTT CASSLEGGRTEAFF
TRBD2 TRBJ2-5 TRBV6-5 - TGTGCCAGCAGTCCGATTAGCGGGAAAGGGTCGACCCAGTACTTC CASSPISGKGSTQYF
TRBD1 TRBJ2-1 TRBV30 - TGTGCCTGGAGTGTAGGGGGACAGAATGAGCAGTTCTTC CAWSVGGQNEQFF
- TRBJ1-2 TRBV19 - TGTGCCAGTAGTATTTTTGGGGCGATGCCTAACTATGGCTACACCTTC CASSIFGAMPNYGYTF
- TRBJ2-3 TRBV24-1 - TGTGCCACCAGTCCTCTTAGATCCGGCGTAGTAGCGACAGATACGCAGTATTTT CATSPLRSGVVATDTQYF
- TRBJ2-7 TRBV7-2 - TGTGCCAGCAGCTTAGAGTTTTACAGCTACGAGCAGTACTTC CASSLEFYSYEQYF
- TRBJ1-1 TRBV12-5 - TGTGCTAGTGGTTTGGGGCCGGGGGGGGAGGCTGAAGCTTTCTTT CASGLGPGGEAEAFF
TRBD2 TRBJ2-7 TRBV3-1/TRBV3-2 - TGTGCCAGCAGCCAAGCATGGACTAGCGGGGAGCAGTACTTC CASSQAWTSGEQYF
TRBD1 TRBJ1-3 TRBV24-1 - TGTGCCACCAGTGATCCTCGACAGGGCGGAAACACCATATATTTT CATSDPRQGGNTIYF
- TRBJ1-4 TRBV2 - TGTGCCAGCAGGACGCAGGGTTCAACTAATGAAAAACTGTTTTTT CASRTQGSTNEKLFF
TRBD1 TRBJ2-5 TRBV29-1 - TGCAGCGCTCCGGGACAGCAAGAGACCCAGTACTTC CSAPGQQETQYF
- TRBJ2-1 TRBV7-3 - TGTGCCAGCAGCCCTGGAGTCGCCTACAATGAGCAGTTCTTC CASSPGVAYNEQFF
- TRBJ1-5 TRBV28 - TGTGCCAGCTCAGTGTTGAATCAGCCCCAGCATTTT CASSVLNQPQHF
TRBD1 TRBJ2-1 TRBV27 - TGTGCCAGCAGTTTAAAGGGACAGGGGCTATACAATGAGCAGTTCTTC CASSLKGQGLYNEQFF
TRBD2 TRBJ2-5 TRBV5-1 - TGCGCCAGCAGCTTGTTATCGGGAGGGCCCGTTCGGGAGACCCAGTACTTC CASSLLSGGPVRETQYF
TRBD1 TRBJ2-7 TRBV28 - TGTGCCAGCAGCCTAACCGGGACAGGGGGCTACGAGCAGTACTTC CASSLTGTGGYEQYF
- TRBJ1-5 TRBV28 few TGTGCCAGCAGTTCCACAGATAGCAATCAGCCCCAGCATTTT CASSSTDSNQPQHF
- TRBJ1-4 TRBV6-5 - TGTGCCAGCACCTTGGGCCCCGGAAAACTGTTTTTT CASTLGPGKLFF
TRBD1 TRBJ2-7 TRBV10-2 - TGCGCCAGCAGTGAGCCCGGGACAGGGGTATTCGAGCAGTACTTC CASSEPGTGVFEQYF
- TRBJ2-7 TRBV28 few TGTGCCAGCAGTCCGGGAAGCTACGAGCAGTACTTC CASSPGSYEQYF
- TRBJ2-7 TRBV29-1 - TGCAGCGTTTCGGGGTCCTCCTACGAGCAGTACTTC CSVSGSSYEQYF
- TRBJ1-2 TRBV30 - TGTGCCTGGAGTGAATCCGGGTCCAACTATGGCTACACCTTC CAWSESGSNYGYTF
- TRBJ1-5 TRBV19 - TGTGCCAGTAGTATTAGACAGAACCAGCCCCAGCATTTT CASSIRQNQPQHF
TRBD2 TRBJ2-7 TRBV3-1/TRBV3-2 once TGTGCCAGCAGCCAAGAGGGCGGGAGGGTCTACGAGCAGTACTTC CASSQEGGRVYEQYF
TRBD1 TRBJ1-5 TRBV19 few TGTGCCAGTAGTAGACCGGACAGGGGCAATCAGCCCCAGCATTTT CASSRPDRGNQPQHF
- TRBJ2-1 TRBV21-1 - TGTGCCAGCAGCAGAGTAGCGGGAGAGAACAATGAGCAGTTCTTC CASSRVAGENNEQFF
TRBD1 TRBJ1-5 TRBV19 - TGTGCCAGTAGTATAGAGTGGTCAGAGAGGGACAGGGGGCCACATAGCAATCAGCCCCAGCATTTT CASSIEWSERDRGPHSNQPQHF
- TRBJ2-7 TRBV10-3 - TGTGCCATCAGTGAGTACAGCTCCTACGAGCAGTACTTC CAISEYSSYEQYF
- TRBJ1-1 TRBV10-3 - TGTGCCATCAGTGAGTCGATGGGGACAGAAGCTTTCTTT CAISESMGTEAFF
TRBD2 TRBJ2-5 TRBV9 - TGTGCCAGCAGCGCCGGACTAGCTCGAGAGACCCAGTACTTC CASSAGLARETQYF
TRBD1 TRBJ2-7 TRBV7-2 - TGTGCCAGCAGGAATAGACAGGGCTACGAGCAGTACTTC CASRNRQGYEQYF
TRBD1 TRBJ1-5 TRBV10-3 - TGTGCCATCGGGGACAGGGGGGACCAGCCCCAGCATTTT CAIGDRGDQPQHF
- TRBJ1-1 TRBV30 few TGTGCCTGGTGGATCGGGCTACCTGATAGCGGGGCTTTCTTT CAWWIGLPDSGAFF
- TRBJ1-2 TRBV28 few TGTGCCAGCAGTCCCTCGACAGGCATATATGGCTACACCTTC CASSPSTGIYGYTF
- TRBJ2-7 TRBV9 - TGTGCCAGCAGCGTAGGGGCCCAGGACAACGAGCAGTACTTC CASSVGAQDNEQYF
- TRBJ2-5 TRBV28 - TGTGCCAGCAGTTTGGGGGGAGGCGAGACCCAGTACTTC CASSLGGGETQYF
- TRBJ1-1 TRBV6-5 - TGTGCCAGCAGTTACTCGTTTATAGTCCGCGGCACTGAAGCTTTCTTT CASSYSFIVRGTEAFF